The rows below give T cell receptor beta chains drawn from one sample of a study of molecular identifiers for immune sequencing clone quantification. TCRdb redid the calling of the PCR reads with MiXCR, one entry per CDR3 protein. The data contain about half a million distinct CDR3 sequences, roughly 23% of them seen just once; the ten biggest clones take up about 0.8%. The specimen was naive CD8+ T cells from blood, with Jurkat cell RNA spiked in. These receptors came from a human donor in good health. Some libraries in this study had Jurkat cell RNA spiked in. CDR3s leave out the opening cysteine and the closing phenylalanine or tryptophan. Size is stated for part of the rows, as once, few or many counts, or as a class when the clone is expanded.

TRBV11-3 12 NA ASREREKVGELF
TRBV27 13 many ASSLFETSTDTQY
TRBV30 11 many AWSVDRVYEQY
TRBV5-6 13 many ASSLALRGRWEQY
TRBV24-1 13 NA ATSDLGSNTGELF
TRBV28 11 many ATEGTVAYEQY
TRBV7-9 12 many ASSWIRGGYGYT
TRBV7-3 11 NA ASSFNKGTEAF
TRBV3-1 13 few ASSQDPFSGNTIY
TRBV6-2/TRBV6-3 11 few ACSYSWQDEAF
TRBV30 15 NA AWSFRDGRRINYGYT
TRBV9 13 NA ASSEEGGLDTEAF
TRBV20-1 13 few SARPTGGSNQPQH
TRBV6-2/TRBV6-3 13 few ASSYAGPGGNEQF
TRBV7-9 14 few ASSPPSGAKYNEQF
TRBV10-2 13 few ASSAGQGSYNEQF
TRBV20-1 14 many SARARGASAIYEQY
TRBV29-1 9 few SVDTYSEQF
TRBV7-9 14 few ASSSKAASASDEQY
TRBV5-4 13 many ASSSRSESTDTQY
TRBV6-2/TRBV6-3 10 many ASRVSNTEAF
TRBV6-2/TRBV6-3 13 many ASSYVGQATDTQY
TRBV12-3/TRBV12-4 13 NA ASSFLTGGTDTQY
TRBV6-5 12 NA ASSYGASADTQY
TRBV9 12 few ASSVDGNTDTQY
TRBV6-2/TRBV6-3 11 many ASSYSRVSIQY
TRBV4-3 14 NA ASSQDRQVGQETQY
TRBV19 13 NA ASRSGTRSNQPQH
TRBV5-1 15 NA ASSDGLAGGASYEQY
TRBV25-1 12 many ASSEEGEPGPQH
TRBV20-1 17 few SASPGTSGRANFQETQY
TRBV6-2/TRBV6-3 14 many ASSYYRDRGDTEAF
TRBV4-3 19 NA ASSQDRERKYQSSYNSPLH
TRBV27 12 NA ASSLAQGSYGYT
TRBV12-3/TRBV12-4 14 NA VSSSLQGPLNTEAF
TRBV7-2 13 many ASSPLAGVSNEQF
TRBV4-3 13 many ASSLAGAVTDTQY
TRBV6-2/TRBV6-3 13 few ASSNPPTGEREQF
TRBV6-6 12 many ASSFPDPSYEQY
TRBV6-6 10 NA ASSYGGVTQY
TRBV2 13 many ASMGFHTTTDTQY
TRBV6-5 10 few ASRALGNEQF
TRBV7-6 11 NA AGSQTQENEAF